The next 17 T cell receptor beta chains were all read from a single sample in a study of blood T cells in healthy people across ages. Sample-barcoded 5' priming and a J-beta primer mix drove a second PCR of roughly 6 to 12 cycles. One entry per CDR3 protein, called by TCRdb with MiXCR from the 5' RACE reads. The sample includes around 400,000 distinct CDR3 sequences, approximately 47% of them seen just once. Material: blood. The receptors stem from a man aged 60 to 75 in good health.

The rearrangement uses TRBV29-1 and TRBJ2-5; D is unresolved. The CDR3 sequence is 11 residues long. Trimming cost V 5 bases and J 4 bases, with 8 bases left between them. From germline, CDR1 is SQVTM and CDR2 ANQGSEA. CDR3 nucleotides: TGCAGCGTTTCTCCAGCAGAGACCCAGTACTTC. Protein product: CSVSPAETQYF.

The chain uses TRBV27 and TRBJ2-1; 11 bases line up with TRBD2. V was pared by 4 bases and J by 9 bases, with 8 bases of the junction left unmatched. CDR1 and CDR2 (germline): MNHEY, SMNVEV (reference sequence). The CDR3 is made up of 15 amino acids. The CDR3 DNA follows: TGTGCCAGCAGTTACATAGCGGGGGGGATGGGTGAGCAGTTCTTC. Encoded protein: CASSYIAGGMGEQFF.

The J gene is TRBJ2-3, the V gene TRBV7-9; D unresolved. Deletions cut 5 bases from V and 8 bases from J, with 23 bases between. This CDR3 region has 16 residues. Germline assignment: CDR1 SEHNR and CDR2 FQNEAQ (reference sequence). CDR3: CASSPIEAVATGTQYF. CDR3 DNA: TGTGCCAGCAGCCCCATCGAGGCAGTAGCCACGGGTACGCAGTATTTT.

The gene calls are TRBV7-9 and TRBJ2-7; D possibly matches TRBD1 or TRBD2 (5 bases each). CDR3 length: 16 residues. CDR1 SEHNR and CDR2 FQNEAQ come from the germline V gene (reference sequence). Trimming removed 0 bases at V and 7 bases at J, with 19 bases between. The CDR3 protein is CASSLARGAPYNEQYF. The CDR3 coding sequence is TGTGCCAGCAGCTTAGCGCGAGGGGCCCCCTACAATGAGCAGTACTTC.

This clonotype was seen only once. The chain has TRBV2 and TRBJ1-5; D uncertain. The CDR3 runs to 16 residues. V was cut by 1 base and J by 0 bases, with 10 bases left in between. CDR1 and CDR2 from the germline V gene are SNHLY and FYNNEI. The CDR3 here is CASSEGGRRSNQPQHF. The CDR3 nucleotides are TGTGCCAGCAGTGAAGGAGGACGGCGTAGCAATCAGCCCCAGCATTTT.

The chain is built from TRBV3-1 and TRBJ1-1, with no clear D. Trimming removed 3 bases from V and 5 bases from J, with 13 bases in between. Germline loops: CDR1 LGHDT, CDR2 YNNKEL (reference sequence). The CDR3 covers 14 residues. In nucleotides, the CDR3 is TGTGCCAGCAGCCACAAGGGTCCTGGGACTGAAGCTTTCTTT. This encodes CASSHKGPGTEAFF. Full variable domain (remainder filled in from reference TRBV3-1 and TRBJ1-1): DTAVSQTPKYLVTQMGNDKSIKCEQNLGHDTMYWYKQDSKKFLKIMFSYNNKELIINETVPNRFSPKSPDKAHLNLHINSLELGDSAVYFCASSHKGPGTEAFFGQGTRLTVV.

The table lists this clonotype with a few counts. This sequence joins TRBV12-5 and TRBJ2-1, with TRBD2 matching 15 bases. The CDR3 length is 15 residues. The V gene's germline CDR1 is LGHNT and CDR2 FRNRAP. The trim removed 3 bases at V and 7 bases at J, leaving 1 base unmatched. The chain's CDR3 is CASGFGTSGRNEQFF. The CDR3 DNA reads TGTGCTAGTGGTTTCGGGACTAGCGGGAGGAATGAGCAGTTCTTC.

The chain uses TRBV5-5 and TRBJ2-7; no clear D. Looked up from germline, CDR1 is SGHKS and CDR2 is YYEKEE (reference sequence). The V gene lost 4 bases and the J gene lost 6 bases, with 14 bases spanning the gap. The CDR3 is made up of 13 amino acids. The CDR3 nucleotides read TGTGCCAGCAGCCCGCGGACCGGCGGCGAGCAGTACTTC. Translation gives CASSPRTGGEQYF.

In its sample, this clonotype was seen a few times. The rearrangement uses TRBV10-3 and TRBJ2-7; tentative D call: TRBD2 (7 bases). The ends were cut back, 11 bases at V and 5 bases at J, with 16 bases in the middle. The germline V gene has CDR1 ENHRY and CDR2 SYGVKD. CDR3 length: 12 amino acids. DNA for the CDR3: TGTGCCGCAGGCCGGGGGGCCGACGAGCAGTACTTC. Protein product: CAAGRGADEQYF.

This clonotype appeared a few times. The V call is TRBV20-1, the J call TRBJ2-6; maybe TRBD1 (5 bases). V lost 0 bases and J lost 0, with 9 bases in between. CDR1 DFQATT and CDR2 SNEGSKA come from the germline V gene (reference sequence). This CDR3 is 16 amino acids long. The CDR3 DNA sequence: TGCAGTGCTAGAGACGGACACTCCTCTGGGGCCAACGTCCTGACTTTC. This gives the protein CSARDGHSSGANVLTF.

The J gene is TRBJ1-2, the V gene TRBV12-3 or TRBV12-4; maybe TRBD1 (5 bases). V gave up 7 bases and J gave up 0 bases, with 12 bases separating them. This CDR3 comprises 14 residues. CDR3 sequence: CASTMGQPNYGYTF. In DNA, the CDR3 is TGTGCCAGCACCATGGGGCAGCCTAACTATGGCTACACCTTC.

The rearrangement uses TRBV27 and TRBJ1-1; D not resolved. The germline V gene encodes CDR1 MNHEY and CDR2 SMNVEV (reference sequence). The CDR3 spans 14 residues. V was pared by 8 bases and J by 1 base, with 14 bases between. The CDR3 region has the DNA TGTGCCAGCCACCCTCTCTGGGGGAACACTGAAGCTTTCTTT. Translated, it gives CASHPLWGNTEAFF.

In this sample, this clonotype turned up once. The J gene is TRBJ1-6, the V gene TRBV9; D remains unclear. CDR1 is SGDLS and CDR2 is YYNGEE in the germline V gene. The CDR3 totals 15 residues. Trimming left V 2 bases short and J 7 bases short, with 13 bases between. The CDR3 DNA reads TGTGCCAGCAGCGTCGACGGACGGGTCAATTCACCCCTCCACTTT. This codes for CASSVDGRVNSPLHF.

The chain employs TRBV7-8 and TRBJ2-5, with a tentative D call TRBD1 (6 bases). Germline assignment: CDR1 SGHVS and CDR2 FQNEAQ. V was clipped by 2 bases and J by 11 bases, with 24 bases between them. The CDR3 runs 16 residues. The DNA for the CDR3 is TGTGCCAGCAGCTTAACCCCATTACAGGGTACGGGTGAGCAGTACTTC. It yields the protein CASSLTPLQGTGEQYF.

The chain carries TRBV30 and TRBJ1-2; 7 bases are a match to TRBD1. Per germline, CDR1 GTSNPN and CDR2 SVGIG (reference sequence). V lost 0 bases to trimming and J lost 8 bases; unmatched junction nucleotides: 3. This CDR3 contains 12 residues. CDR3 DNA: TGTGCCTGGAGTGTACAGGGGCACGGCTACACCTTC. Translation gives CAWSVQGHGYTF.

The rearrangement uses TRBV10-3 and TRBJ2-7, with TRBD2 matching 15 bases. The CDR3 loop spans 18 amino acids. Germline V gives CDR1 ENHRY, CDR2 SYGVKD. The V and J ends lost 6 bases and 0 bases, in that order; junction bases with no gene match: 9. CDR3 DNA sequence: TGTGCCATCAGCCTTTCCGGGACTAGCGGGGGGCTCTCCTACGAGCAGTACTTC. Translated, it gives CAISLSGTSGGLSYEQYF.

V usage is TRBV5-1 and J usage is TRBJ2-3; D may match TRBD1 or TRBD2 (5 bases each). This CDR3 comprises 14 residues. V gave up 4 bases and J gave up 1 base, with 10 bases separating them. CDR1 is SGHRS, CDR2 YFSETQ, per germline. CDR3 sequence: CASSKGTGTDTQYF. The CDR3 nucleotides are TGCGCCAGCAGCAAGGGGACCGGCACAGATACGCAGTATTTT.